The 9 T cell receptor beta chains below come from one sample, sequenced in a study of T cell clonality in common variable immunodeficiency. Produced via immunoSEQ multiplex PCR; TCRdb's table is partial and in-frame only. Singletons are absent from the sample, which has 40,000 to 45,000 clones. The specimen was peripheral blood mononuclear cells. These receptors all stem from a person between 18 and 69 years old in good health.

In its sample, this clone was seen many times. The read comes to an end 3 residues before the CDR3 does, leaving the germline J gene to fill in the end. V is TRBV4-1 and J is TRBJ2-1, with D uncertain. This CDR3 has 15 residues. V dropped 1 base and J dropped 3 bases, with 10 bases sitting between them. Germline V gene lookup returns CDR1 MGHRA and CDR2 YSYEKL. CDR3 bases read: TGCGCCAGCAGCCAAGTTGGAACAGACTACAATGAG. Amino acid sequence: CASSQVGTDYNE. The whole CDR3 reads CASSQVGTDYNEQFF.

Many counts were recorded for this clone. The read finishes 3 residues shy of the CDR3 end, and the germline J gene is used to complete it. The genes are TRBV6-1 and TRBJ1-1; 8 nucleotides align to TRBD1. Per germline, CDR1 MNHNS and CDR2 SASEGT. CDR3 length equals 14 residues. V gave up 2 bases and J gave up 6 bases; unmatched junction bases: 5. The DNA read from the CDR3 is TGTGCCAGCAGTGAACTGGCAGGGGGCTCTGAA. It is translated as CASSELAGGSE. The whole CDR3 reads CASSELAGGSEAFF.

This clone was detected ten times or more. Sequencing ends 3 residues short of the CDR3 end; the germline J gene provides the rest. The chain links TRBV24-1 to TRBJ2-1, with TRBD2 matching over 9 bases. The germline V gene encodes CDR1 KGHDR and CDR2 SFDVKD. V gave up 2 bases and J gave up 5 bases; unmatched junction bases: 9. The CDR3 spans 17 residues. Here the CDR3 reads CATSDSTTSGPNNEQFF. CDR3 bases read: TGTGCCACCAGTGATTCCACGACTAGCGGCCCTAACAATGAG.

This clone was observed many times. The read gets to within 3 residues of the CDR3 end, and the germline J gene fills in the rest. The chain carries TRBV30 and TRBJ2-7; 8 bases are a match to TRBD1. The CDR3 has 15 amino acids. V dropped 3 bases and J dropped 6; count of bases not matched to a gene: 13. Germline V lookup: CDR1 GTSNPN, CDR2 SVGIG (reference sequence). CDR3 sequence: CAWSLPDRVVSEQYF. The CDR3 DNA, read in part, is TGTGCCTGGAGCTTGCCGGACAGGGTCGTGAGCGAG.

This clone was observed at least ten times. Coverage ceases 3 residues before the CDR3 finishes, and the germline J gene fills in the end. The J gene is TRBJ2-1, the V gene TRBV5-1; 14 nucleotides agree with TRBD2. V lost 3 bases to trimming and J lost 4 bases; unmatched junction nucleotides: 9. Germline V gives CDR1 SGHRS, CDR2 YFSETQ. The CDR3 covers 18 residues. The sequenced part of the CDR3 DNA is TGCGCCAGCAGCTCGGGTGGGACTAGCGGGAGAGAGTACAATGAG. This codes for CASSSGGTSGREYNE. The CDR3, in full, reads CASSSGGTSGREYNEQFF.

This clone has at least ten counts. The read finishes 3 residues shy of the CDR3 end, and the germline J gene is used to complete it. The chain uses TRBV20-1 and TRBJ1-1, with D possibly being TRBD1 (6 bases). Between the trimmed V and J ends, which lost 3 bases and 5 bases, there was a span of 13 bases. Germline V gene sequence: CDR1 DFQATT, CDR2 SNEGSKA (reference sequence). The length of the CDR3 is 13 residues. Incomplete CDR3 DNA: TGCAGTGCTAGGAACAGGGAGGATACTGAA. This encodes CSARNREDTE. The full CDR3 is CSARNREDTEAFF.

This clone was recorded many times. CDR3 loop: CASSQVWTSEQYF. The covered CDR3 bases are TGTGCCAGCAGCCAAGTATGGACATCCGAG. The chain is built from TRBV14 and TRBJ2-7, with a tentative D call TRBD1 (5 bases). The read finishes 3 residues shy of the CDR3 end, and the germline J gene is used to complete it. Trimming took off 1 base at V and 6 bases at J, with 10 bases between the two ends. The CDR3 covers 13 residues. CDR1 and CDR2 from the germline V gene are SGHDN and FVKESK.

Ten or more counts support this clone. The observed sequence ends 3 residues before the CDR3 terminus, with the missing tail filled in from the germline J gene. The rearrangement uses TRBV11-2 and TRBJ1-1; D uncertain. CDR1 and CDR2 (germline): SGHAT, FQNNGV. The CDR3 sequence is 13 residues long. CDR3 region: CASSLVWSSIAFF. The DNA read from the CDR3 is TGTGCCAGCAGCTTAGTGTGGTCCAGTATC.

The sample holds many counts of this clone. The CDR3 end falls 3 residues outside the read, so it is completed with the germline J gene. The chain uses TRBV14 and TRBJ1-5; D call uncertain. This CDR3 region has 12 residues. Per germline, CDR1 SGHDN and CDR2 FVKESK. The ends were cut back, 3 bases at V and 4 bases at J, with 4 bases in the middle. The part of the CDR3 DNA that was read is TGTGCCAGCAGCCACAATAATCAGCCC. Its translation is CASSHNNQP. Given in full, the CDR3 is CASSHNNQPQHF.